Reported below is one TCR beta chain. Its antigen remains unidentified. The source of the sample is a study of cytomegalovirus exposure and HLA in healthy donors. Background on the study: Membership in the Caucasian-associated ancestry cluster was found for around 85% of approximately 430 genotyped donors.

Findings and caveats of the study: A previous analysis found most TCR beta V segments productive roughly 87% or roughly 30% of the time. The later analysis indicated that the majority of CMV-associated TCR beta chains appeared HLA-restricted. Among TCR beta chains, those listed as cytomegalovirus-associated numbered under 200.

Primers: 60 Vbeta forward and 13 Jbeta reverse. The assay was immunoSEQ multiplex PCR, and TCRdb's table has in-frame clones only and misses some. This table holds around 170,000 clones, just under 80% found once. The material sequenced was PBMCs. The clonotype was recovered from a woman aged 40 to 50 in good health and CMV-seropositive.

CDR3 sequence reads: CASSQGAGGWETQYF. CDR3 DNA: TGCGCCAGCAGCCAAGGAGCGGGGGGCTGGGAGACCCAGTACTTC. The gene calls are TRBV4-1 and TRBJ2-5; 9 bases are shared with TRBD2. Germline V gives CDR1 MGHRA, CDR2 YSYEKL. The CDR3 contains 15 residues. Unmatched junction bases numbered 5, after V lost 1 base and J lost 5 bases.